This TCR beta chain was recorded in a study of cytomegalovirus exposure and HLA in healthy donors. This clone was recorded only once. Its specificity is not known. The V gene lost 0 bases and the J gene lost 8 bases, with 11 bases spanning the gap. The germline CDR1 and CDR2 sequences are SGHRS and YFSETQ. The CDR3 has 14 residues. Repertoires were generated with immunoSEQ multiplex PCR, while TCRdb's copy carries only in-frame clones and drops some. The sample lists roughly 150,000 clones; roughly nine tenths were seen once. The donors were part of the approximately 120-subject validation cohort, which stood apart from the roughly 670-subject first cohort. Study-wide points: It was reported that the classifier diagnosed cytomegalovirus status with high specificity and sensitivity in both the original and validation cohorts. A list of 150 to 200 TCR beta chains associated with cytomegalovirus was given.

The source material was PBMCs. This sequence was found in a woman aged 18-29 years in good health and CMV-seropositive. The chain recombines TRBV5-1 with TRBJ2-2; no clear D. The CDR3 nucleotides read TGCGCCAGCAGCTTGGACTCCGTATTAGGGGAGCTGTTTTTT. It specifies CASSLDSVLGELFF. Using reference TRBV5-1 and TRBJ2-2 for the parts outside the CDR3, the full variable domain is KAGVTQTPRYLIKTRGQQVTLSCSPISGHRSVSWYQQTPGQGLQFLFEYFSETQRNKGNFPGRFSGRQFSNSRSEMNVSTLELGDSALYLCASSLDSVLGELFFGEGSRLTVL.